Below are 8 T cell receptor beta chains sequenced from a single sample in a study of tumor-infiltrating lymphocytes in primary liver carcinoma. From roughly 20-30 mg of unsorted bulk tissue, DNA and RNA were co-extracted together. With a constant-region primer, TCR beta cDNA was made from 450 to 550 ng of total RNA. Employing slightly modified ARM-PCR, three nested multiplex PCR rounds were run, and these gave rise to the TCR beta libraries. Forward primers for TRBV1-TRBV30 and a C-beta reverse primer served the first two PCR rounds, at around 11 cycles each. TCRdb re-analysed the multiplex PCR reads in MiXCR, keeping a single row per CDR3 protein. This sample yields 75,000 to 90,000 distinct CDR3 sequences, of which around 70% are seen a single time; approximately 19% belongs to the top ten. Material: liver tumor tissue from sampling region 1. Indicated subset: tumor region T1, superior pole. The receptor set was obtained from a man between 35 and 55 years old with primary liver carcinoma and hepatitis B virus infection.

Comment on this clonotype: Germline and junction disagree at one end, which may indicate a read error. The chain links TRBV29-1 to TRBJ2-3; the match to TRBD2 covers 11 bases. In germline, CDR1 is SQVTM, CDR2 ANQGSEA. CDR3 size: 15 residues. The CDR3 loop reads CSVAGLAGFPDTQYF. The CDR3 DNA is TGCAGCGTCGCTGGACTAGCGGGCTTCCCAGATACCCAGTATTTT.

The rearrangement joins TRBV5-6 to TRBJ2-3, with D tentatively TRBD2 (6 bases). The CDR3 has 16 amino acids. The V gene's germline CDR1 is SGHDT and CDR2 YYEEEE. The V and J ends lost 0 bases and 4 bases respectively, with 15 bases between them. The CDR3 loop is CASSLDTFRRADTQYF. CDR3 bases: TGTGCCAGCAGCTTGGATACCTTCAGGAGGGCAGATACGCAGTATTTT.

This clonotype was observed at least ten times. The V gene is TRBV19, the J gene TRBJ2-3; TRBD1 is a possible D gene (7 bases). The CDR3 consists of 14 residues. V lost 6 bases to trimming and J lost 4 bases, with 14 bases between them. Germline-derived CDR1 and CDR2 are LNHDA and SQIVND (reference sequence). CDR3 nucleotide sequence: TGTGCCAGTAGACCTCAGGGGGGCGCAGATACGCAGTATTTT. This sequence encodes CASRPQGGADTQYF.

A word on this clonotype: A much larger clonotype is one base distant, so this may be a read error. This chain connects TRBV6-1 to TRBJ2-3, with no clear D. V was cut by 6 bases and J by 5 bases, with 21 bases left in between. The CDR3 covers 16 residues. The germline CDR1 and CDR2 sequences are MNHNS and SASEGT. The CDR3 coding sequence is TGTGCCAGCAGGTTAGCCATCAACGATGACCGAGATACGCAGTATTTT. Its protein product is CASRLAINDDRDTQYF.

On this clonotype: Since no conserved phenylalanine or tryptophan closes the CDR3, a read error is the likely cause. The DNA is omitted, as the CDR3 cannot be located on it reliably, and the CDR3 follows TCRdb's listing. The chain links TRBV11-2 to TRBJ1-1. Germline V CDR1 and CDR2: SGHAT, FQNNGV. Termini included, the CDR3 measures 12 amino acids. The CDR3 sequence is CASSLGYTEALL.

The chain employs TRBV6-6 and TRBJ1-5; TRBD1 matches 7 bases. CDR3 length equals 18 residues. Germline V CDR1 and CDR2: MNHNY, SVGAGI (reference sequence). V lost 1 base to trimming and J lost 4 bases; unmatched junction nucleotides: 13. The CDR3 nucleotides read TGTGCCAGCAGTTACTTACCCGGGACAGCTTTCGGGAATCAGCCCCAGCATTTT. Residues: CASSYLPGTAFGNQPQHF.

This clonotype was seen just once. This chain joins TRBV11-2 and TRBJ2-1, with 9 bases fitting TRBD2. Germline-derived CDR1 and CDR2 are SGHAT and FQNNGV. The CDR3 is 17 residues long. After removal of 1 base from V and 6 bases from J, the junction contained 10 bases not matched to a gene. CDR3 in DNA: TGTGCCAGCAGCTTAGTGGCGCTAGCGGGAAATCGCAATGAGCAGTTCTTC. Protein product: CASSLVALAGNRNEQFF.

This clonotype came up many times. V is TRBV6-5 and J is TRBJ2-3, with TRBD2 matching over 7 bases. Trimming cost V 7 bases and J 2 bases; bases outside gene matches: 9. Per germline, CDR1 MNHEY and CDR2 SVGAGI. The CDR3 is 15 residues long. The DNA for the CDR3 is TGTGCCAGCATCCCCCCGGGGGGTTACACAGATACGCAGTATTTT. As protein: CASIPPGGYTDTQYF.